These 11 T cell receptor beta chains were all obtained from the same sample, sequenced in a study of shared clonotypes between healthy human individuals (dated by TCRdb to the early 2020s). Library construction relied on the immunoSEQ multiplex PCR assay. TCRdb obtained this table from immuneACCESS and retained in-frame rearrangements with V and J assigned. These tables miss some clones; where compared with another copy, unresolved V genes account for less than half of the shortfall, and the remainder is unexplained. Within this sample are hundreds of thousands of clones, with 75% to 85% of them counted one time only. The biggest ten clones account for 10% to 15% of the sample. Sequencing input: PBMCs. The receptors were gathered from a woman aged 40 to 50 in good health. Some clones in this sample may be carry-over from other donors' samples.

This clone was recorded a few times. The chain has TRBV10-3 and TRBJ2-5, with 9 bases that match TRBD1. The J call may be mistaken, given a closer DNA end match to TRBJ2-7. This CDR3 has 12 residues. CDR1 and CDR2 (germline): ENHRY, SYGVKD. In DNA form, the CDR3 reads TGTGCCATACGACAGGGGGAGGACGAGCAGTACTTC. It codes for CAIRQGEDEQYF.

This chain uses TRBV28 with TRBJ2-1, with 7 nucleotides matching TRBD2. Germline assignment: CDR1 MDHEN and CDR2 SYDVKM. The CDR3 spans 14 residues. J gave up 5 bases and V 3 bases, and 4 bases lay outside the gene matches. The CDR3 protein is CASSLVSGHNEQFF. For the CDR3, the DNA is TGTGCCAGCAGTTTGGTTAGCGGGCACAATGAGCAGTTCTTC.

About this clone itself: A read error may account for a junction end that differs from germline. The same CDR3 is also encoded by other DNA sequences in this sample. The chain links TRBV30 to TRBJ2-6; D may be TRBD1 (5 bases). CDR3 length equals 13 residues. Germline-derived CDR1 and CDR2 are GTSNPN and SVGIG (reference sequence). CDR3 in amino acids: CAWSFGGANVLTF. DNA of the CDR3: TGTGCATGGAGTTTTGGTGGGGCCAACGTCTTGACTTTC.

A remark on this clone: A junction boundary mismatches the germline segment, possibly from a read error. The V and J genes are TRBV7-2 and TRBJ1-2; tentatively, D is TRBD1 (6 bases). CDR1 is SGHTA and CDR2 is FQGNSA in the germline V gene. This CDR3 has 16 amino acids. The DNA for the CDR3 is TGTGCCAGCAGCTTTAGTCGGGGGGCAGTTAGCTATAGCTACACCTTC. It specifies CASSFSRGAVSYSYTF. The whole variable domain, filled in from reference TRBV7-2 and TRBJ1-2, reads GAGVSQSPSNKVTEKGKDVELRCDPISGHTALYWYRQSLGQGLEFLIYFQGNSAPDKSGLPSDRFSAERTGGSVSTLTIQRTQQEDSAVYLCASSFSRGAVSYSYTFGSGTRLTVV.

This chain uses TRBV18 with TRBJ1-1; the match to TRBD1 covers 7 bases. The CDR3 length is 14 residues. Germline CDR1 is KGHSH and CDR2 is LQKENI. The V and J ends lost 5 bases and 0 bases, in that order; junction bases with no gene match: 3. CDR3 sequence: CASSMTGLNTEAFF. CDR3 DNA: TGTGCCAGCTCAATGACAGGGTTGAACACTGAAGCTTTCTTT.

The CDR3 region is CASSLSWTKPTGELFF. CDR3 DNA sequence: TGTGCCAGCAGTTTATCGTGGACTAAACCCACCGGGGAGCTGTTTTTT. The chain couples TRBV27 to TRBJ2-2, with D maybe TRBD2 (6 bases). This CDR3 is built from 16 residues. CDR1 and CDR2 from the germline V gene are MNHEY and SMNVEV (reference sequence). The germline V and J ends were trimmed by 0 bases and 4 bases, with 12 bases remaining between them.

Regarding this clone: This clone may be a read error of a much larger clone one base away. This same CDR3 is encoded by further DNA sequences in the sample. The chain employs TRBV7-9 and TRBJ2-5, with D uncertain. V was trimmed by 3 bases and J by 5 bases, leaving 10 bases between them. CDR1 is SEHNR, CDR2 FQNEAQ, per germline (reference sequence). The CDR3 has 13 amino acids. This chain's CDR3 is CASSFRAQETQYF. The CDR3 DNA follows: TGTGCCAGCAGCTTCCGGGCACAGGAGACCCAGTACTTC. Together with reference TRBV7-9 and TRBJ2-5, the CDR3 gives the full variable domain: DTGVSQNPRHKITKRGQNVTFRCDPISEHNRLYWYRQTLGQGPEFLTYFQNEAQLEKSRLLSDRFSAERPKGSFSTLEIQRTEQGDSAMYLCASSFRAQETQYFGPGTRLLVL.

The chain links TRBV7-2 to TRBJ2-3; tentatively, D is TRBD1 or TRBD2 (5 bases each). This CDR3 spans 16 amino acids. CDR1 and CDR2 (germline): SGHTA, FQGNSA. V lost 5 bases to trimming and J lost 0 bases, with 15 bases between them. The CDR3 loop is CASSTVGDPSTDTQYF. The CDR3 DNA sequence: TGTGCCAGCAGCACCGTGGGGGATCCTAGCACAGATACGCAGTATTTT.

This chain uses TRBV19 with TRBJ1-5; 7 nucleotides line up with TRBD1. Looked up from germline, CDR1 is LNHDA and CDR2 is SQIVND (reference sequence). J was trimmed by 5 bases and V by 6 bases; bases with no gene match: 13. This CDR3 spans 16 amino acids. The CDR3 DNA reads as TGTGCCAGTAGCCGAGACAGGGCCGCACAGTATCAGCCCCAGCATTTT. This gives the protein CASSRDRAAQYQPQHF.

V and J are TRBV6-1 and TRBJ2-1, with 12 bases identical to TRBD2. V lost 7 bases to trimming and J lost 8 bases; unmatched junction nucleotides: 9. The germline CDR1 and CDR2 sequences are MNHNS and SASEGT. The CDR3 runs 15 residues. As DNA, the CDR3 is TGTGCCAGCATCCTTCTAGCGGGAGGGCGGGATGAGCAGTTCTTC. It codes for CASILLAGGRDEQFF.

V and J are TRBV28 and TRBJ1-2, with D uncertain. The length of the CDR3 is 13 residues. Germline values: CDR1 MDHEN, CDR2 SYDVKM. V dropped 6 bases and J dropped 4 bases, with 12 bases sitting between them. The CDR3: CASSPSLSYGYTF. The CDR3 nucleotides read TGTGCCAGCAGCCCTTCCCTCTCCTATGGCTACACCTTC.